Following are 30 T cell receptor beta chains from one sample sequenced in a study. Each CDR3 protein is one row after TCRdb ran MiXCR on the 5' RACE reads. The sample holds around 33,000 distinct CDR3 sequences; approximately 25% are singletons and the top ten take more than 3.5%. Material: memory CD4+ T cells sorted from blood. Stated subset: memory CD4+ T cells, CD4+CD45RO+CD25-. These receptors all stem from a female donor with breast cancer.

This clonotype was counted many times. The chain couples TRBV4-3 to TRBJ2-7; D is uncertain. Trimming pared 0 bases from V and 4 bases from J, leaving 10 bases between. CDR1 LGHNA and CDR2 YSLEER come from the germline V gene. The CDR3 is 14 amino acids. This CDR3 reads CASSQDTRFYEQYF. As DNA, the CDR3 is TGCGCCAGCAGCCAAGATACCAGGTTTTACGAGCAGTACTTC.

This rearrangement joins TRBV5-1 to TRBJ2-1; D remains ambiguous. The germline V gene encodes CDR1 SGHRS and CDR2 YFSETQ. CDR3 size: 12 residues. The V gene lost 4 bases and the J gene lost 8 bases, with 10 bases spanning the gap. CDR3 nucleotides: TGCGCCAGCAGCCGGATGGACGATGAGCAGTTCTTC. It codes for CASSRMDDEQFF. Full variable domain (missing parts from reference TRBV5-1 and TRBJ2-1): KAGVTQTPRYLIKTRGQQVTLSCSPISGHRSVSWYQQTPGQGLQFLFEYFSETQRNKGNFPGRFSGRQFSNSRSEMNVSTLELGDSALYLCASSRMDDEQFFGPGTRLTVL.

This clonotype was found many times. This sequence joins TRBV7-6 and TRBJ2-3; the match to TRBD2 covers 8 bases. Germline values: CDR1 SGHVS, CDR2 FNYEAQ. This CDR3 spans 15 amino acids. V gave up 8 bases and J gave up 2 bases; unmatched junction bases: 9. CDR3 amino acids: CASGNAGGFTDTQYF. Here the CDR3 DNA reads TGTGCCAGCGGTAATGCGGGGGGATTCACAGATACGCAGTATTTT.

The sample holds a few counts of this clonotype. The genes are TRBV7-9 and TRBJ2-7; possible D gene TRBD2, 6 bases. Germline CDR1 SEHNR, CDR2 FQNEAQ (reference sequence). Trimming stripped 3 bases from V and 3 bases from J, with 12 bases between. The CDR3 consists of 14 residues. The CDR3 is CASSFQGLHYEQYF. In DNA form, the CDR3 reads TGTGCCAGCAGCTTCCAGGGACTTCACTACGAGCAGTACTTC. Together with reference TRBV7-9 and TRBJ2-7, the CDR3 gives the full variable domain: DTGVSQNPRHKITKRGQNVTFRCDPISEHNRLYWYRQTLGQGPEFLTYFQNEAQLEKSRLLSDRFSAERPKGSFSTLEIQRTEQGDSAMYLCASSFQGLHYEQYFGPGTRLTVT.

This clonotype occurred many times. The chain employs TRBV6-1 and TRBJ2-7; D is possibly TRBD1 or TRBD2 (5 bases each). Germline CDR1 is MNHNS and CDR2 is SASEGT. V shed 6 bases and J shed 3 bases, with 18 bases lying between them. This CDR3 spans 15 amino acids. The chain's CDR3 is CASRWDAHILYEQYF. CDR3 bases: TGTGCCAGCAGATGGGACGCGCACATTCTCTACGAGCAGTACTTC.

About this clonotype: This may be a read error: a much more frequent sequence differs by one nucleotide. The CDR3 spells CASSPREVNIQYF. Written as DNA, the CDR3 is TGCGCCAGCAGCCCCCGAGAGGTGAACATTCAGTACTTC. The chain carries TRBV4-1 and TRBJ2-4, with unresolved D. The CDR3 is 13 residues long. V shed 4 bases and J shed 7 bases, with 11 bases lying between them. From germline, CDR1 is MGHRA and CDR2 YSYEKL.

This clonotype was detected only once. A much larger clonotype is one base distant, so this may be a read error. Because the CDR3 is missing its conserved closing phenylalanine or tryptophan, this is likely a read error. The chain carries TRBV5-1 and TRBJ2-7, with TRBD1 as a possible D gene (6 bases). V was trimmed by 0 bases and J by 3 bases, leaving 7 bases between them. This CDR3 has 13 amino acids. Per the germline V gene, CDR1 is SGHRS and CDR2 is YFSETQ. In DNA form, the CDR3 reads TGCGCCAGCAGCTTGGGGACAGTCTACGAGCAGTACCTC. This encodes CASSLGTVYEQYL.

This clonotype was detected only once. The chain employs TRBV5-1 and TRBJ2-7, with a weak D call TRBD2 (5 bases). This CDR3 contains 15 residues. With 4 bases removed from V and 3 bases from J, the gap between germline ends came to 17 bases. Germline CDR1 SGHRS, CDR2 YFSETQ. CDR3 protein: CASSPQKDGIYEQYF. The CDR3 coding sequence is TGCGCCAGCAGCCCGCAAAAGGACGGGATCTACGAGCAGTACTTC.

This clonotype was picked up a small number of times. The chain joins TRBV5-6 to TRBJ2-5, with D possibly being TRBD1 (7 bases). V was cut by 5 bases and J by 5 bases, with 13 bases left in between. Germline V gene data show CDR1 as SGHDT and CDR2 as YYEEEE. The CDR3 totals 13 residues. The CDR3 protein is CASREGAGETQYF. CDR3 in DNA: TGTGCCAGCAGAGAGGGGGCGGGGGAGACCCAGTACTTC. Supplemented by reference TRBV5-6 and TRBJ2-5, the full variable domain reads DAGVTQSPTHLIKTRGQQVTLRCSPKSGHDTVSWYQQALGQGPQFIFQYYEEEERQRGNFPDRFSGHQFPNYSSELNVNALLLGDSALYLCASREGAGETQYFGPGTRLLVL.

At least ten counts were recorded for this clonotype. As DNA, the CDR3 is TGTGCCAGCAGCTCTGGCGGGCCAAGCTCCTACAATGAGCAGTTCTTC. Amino acid sequence: CASSSGGPSSYNEQFF. The gene calls are TRBV27 and TRBJ2-1; D is perhaps TRBD2 (5 bases). The CDR3 loop spans 16 amino acids. V was cut by 6 bases and J by 0 bases, with 15 bases left in between. The germline CDR1 and CDR2 sequences are MNHEY and SMNVEV (reference sequence).

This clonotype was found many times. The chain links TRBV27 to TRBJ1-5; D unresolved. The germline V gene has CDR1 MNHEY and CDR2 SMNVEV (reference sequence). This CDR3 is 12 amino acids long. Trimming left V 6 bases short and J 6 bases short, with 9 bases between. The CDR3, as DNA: TGTGCCAGCAGGGGAGGCGGTCAGCCCCAGCATTTT. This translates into CASRGGGQPQHF.

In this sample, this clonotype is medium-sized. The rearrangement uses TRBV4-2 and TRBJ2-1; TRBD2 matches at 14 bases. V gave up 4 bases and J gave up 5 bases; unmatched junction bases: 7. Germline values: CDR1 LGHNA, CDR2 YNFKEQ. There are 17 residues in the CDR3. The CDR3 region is CASSPWTSGGTDNEQFF. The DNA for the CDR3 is TGTGCCAGCAGCCCCTGGACTAGCGGGGGGACTGACAATGAGCAGTTCTTC.

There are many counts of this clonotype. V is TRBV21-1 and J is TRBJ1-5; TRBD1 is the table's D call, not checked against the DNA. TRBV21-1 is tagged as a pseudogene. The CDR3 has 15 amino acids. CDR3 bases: TGTGCCAGCAGCCGGGACAGGGGTTCCCATCAGCCCCAGCATTTT. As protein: CASSRDRGSHQPQHF.

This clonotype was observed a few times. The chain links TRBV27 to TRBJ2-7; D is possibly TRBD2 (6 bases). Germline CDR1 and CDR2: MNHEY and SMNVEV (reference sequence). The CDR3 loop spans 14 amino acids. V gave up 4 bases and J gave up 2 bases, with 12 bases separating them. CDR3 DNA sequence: TGTGCCAGCAGTTGGGGGGACGGCACCTACGAGCAGTACTTC. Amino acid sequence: CASSWGDGTYEQYF.

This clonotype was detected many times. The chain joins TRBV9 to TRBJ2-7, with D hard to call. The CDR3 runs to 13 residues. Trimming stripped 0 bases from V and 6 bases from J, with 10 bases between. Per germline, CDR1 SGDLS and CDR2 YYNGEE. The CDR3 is CASSVAGSAEQYF. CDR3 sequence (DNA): TGTGCCAGCAGCGTAGCCGGGTCCGCCGAGCAGTACTTC.

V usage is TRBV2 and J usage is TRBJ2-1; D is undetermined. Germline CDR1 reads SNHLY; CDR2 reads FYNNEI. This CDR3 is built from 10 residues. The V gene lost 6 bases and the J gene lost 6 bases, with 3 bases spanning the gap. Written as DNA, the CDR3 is TGTGCCAGCAGAAGCAATGAGCAGTTCTTC. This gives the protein CASRSNEQFF. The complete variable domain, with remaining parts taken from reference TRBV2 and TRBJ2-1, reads EPEVTQTPSHQVTQMGQEVILRCVPISNHLYFYWYRQILGQKVEFLVSFYNNEISEKSEIFDDQFSVERPDGSNFTLKIRSTKLEDSAMYFCASRSNEQFFGPGTRLTVL.

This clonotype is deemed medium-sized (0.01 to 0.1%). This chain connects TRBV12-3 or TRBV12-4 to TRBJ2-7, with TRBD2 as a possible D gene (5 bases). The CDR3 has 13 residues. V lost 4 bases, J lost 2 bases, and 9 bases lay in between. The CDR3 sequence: CASSSDGTYEQYF. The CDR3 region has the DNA TGTGCCAGCAGTTCGGACGGGACCTACGAGCAGTACTTC.

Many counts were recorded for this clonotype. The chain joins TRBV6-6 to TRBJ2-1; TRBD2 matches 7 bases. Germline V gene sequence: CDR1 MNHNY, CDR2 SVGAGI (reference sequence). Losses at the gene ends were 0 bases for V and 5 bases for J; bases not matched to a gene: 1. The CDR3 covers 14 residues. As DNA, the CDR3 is TGTGCCAGCAGTTACTCGGGGGGGAACAATGAGCAGTTCTTC. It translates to CASSYSGGNNEQFF.

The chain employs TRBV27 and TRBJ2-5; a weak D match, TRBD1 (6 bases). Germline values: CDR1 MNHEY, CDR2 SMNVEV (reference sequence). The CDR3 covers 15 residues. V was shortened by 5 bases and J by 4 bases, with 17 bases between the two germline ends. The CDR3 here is CASSLRPGVRETQYF. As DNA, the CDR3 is TGTGCCAGCAGTCTGAGGCCAGGGGTGCGAGAGACCCAGTACTTC.

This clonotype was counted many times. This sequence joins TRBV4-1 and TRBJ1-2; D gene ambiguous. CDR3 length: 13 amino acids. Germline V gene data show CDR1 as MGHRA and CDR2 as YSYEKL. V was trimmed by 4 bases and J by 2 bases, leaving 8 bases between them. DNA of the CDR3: TGCGCCAGCAGCCCGCGAGAGAACTATGGCTACACCTTC. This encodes CASSPRENYGYTF.

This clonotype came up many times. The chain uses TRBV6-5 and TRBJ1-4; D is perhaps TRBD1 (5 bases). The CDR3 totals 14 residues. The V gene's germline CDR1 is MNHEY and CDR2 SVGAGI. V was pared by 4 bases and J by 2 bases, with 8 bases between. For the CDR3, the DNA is TGTGCCAGCAGTTGGGACGGGACTAATGAAAAACTGTTTTTT. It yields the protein CASSWDGTNEKLFF.

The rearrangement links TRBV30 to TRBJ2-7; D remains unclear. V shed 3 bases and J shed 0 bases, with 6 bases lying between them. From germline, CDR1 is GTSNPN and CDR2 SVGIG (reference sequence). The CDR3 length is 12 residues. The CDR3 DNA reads TGTGCCTGGAGCATGGGCTCCTACGAGCAGTACTTC. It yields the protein CAWSMGSYEQYF.

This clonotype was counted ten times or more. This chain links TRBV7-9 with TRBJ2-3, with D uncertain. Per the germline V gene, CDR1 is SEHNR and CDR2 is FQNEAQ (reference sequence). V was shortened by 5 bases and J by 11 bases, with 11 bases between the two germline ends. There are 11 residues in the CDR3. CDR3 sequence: CASSPASRQYF. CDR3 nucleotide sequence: TGTGCCAGCAGCCCGGCAAGTCGGCAGTATTTT.

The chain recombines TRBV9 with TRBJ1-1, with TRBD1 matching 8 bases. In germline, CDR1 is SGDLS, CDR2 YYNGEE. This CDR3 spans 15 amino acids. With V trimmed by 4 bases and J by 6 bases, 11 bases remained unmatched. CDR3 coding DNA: TGTGCCAGCAGCACCCTGACAGGGGAGGGGGCTGAAGCTTTCTTT. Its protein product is CASSTLTGEGAEAFF.

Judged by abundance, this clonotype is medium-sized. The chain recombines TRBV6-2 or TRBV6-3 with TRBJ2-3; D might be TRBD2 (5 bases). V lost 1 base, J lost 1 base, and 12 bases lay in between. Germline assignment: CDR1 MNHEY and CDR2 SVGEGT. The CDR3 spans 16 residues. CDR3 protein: CASSYFRSGRTDTQYF. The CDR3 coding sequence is TGTGCCAGCAGTTACTTTAGGAGCGGACGCACAGATACGCAGTATTTT.

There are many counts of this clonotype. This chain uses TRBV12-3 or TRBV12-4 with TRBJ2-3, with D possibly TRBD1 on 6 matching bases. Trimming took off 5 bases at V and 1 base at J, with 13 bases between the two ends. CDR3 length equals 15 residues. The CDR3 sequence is CASSEGVPGTDTQYF. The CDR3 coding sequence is TGTGCCAGCAGTGAGGGGGTACCCGGCACAGATACGCAGTATTTT.

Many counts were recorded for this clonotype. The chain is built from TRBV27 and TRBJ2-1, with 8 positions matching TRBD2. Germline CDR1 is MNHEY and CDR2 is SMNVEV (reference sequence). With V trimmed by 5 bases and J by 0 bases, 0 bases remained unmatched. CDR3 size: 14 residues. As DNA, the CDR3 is TGTGCCAGCAGTAGCGGGAGCTCCTACAATGAGCAGTTCTTC. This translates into CASSSGSSYNEQFF.

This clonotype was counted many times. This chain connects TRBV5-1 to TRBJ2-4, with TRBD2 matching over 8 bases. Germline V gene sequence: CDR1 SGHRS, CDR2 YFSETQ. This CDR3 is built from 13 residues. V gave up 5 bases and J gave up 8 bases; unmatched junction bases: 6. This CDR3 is CASSGREADIQYF. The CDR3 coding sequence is TGCGCCAGCAGTGGGCGGGAGGCAGACATTCAGTACTTC.

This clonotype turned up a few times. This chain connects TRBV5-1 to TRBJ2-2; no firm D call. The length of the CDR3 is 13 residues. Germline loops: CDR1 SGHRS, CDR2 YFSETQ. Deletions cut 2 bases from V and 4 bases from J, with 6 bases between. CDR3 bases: TGCGCCAGCAGCTTCCCACTCACCGGGGAGCTGTTTTTT. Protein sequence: CASSFPLTGELFF. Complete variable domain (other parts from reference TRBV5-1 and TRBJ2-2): KAGVTQTPRYLIKTRGQQVTLSCSPISGHRSVSWYQQTPGQGLQFLFEYFSETQRNKGNFPGRFSGRQFSNSRSEMNVSTLELGDSALYLCASSFPLTGELFFGEGSRLTVL.

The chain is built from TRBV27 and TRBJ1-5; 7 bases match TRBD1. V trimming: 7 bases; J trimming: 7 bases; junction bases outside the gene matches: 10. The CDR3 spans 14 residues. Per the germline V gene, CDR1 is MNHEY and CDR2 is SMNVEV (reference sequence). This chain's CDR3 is CASNPRQGEQPQHF. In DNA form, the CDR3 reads TGTGCCAGCAATCCTCGACAGGGAGAACAGCCCCAGCATTTT.